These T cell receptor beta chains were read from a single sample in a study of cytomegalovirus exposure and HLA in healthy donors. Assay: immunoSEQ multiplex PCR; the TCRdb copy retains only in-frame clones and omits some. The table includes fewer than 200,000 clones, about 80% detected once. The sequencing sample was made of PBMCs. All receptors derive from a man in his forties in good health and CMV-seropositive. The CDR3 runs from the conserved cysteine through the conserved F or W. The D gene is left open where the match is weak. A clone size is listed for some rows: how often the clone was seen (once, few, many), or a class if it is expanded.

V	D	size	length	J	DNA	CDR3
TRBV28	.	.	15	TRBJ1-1	TGTGCCAGCTCGAGGACCACGGGAGTTGGCACTGAAGCTTTCTTT	CASSRTTGVGTEAFF
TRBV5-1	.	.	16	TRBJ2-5	TGCGCCAGCAGCTTGGCCGGGCTAGCGAAACAAGAGACCCAGTACTTC	CASSLAGLAKQETQYF
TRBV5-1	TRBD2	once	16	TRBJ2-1	TGCGCCAGCAGCTTTCGACGGGGGGGCACCTACAATGAGCAGTTCTTC	CASSFRRGGTYNEQFF
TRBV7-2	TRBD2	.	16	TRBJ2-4	TGTGCCAGCAGCCCCGGGCGAGCGGGGGGGGAAAACATTCAGTACTTC	CASSPGRAGGENIQYF
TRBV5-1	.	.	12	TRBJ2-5	TGCGCCAGCAGCCATAGGGGAGAGACCCAGTACTTC	CASSHRGETQYF
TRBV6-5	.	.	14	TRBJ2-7	TGTGCCAGCAGCCACCGGTGGGGGGACTACGAGCAGTACTTC	CASSHRWGDYEQYF
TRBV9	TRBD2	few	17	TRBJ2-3	TGTGCCAGCAGCGGGCGACTAGCGGGAGGTAACACAGATACGCAGTATTTT	CASSGRLAGGNTDTQYF
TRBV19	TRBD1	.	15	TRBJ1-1	TGTGCCAGTAGCCCGGACAGGTGGCTGAACACTGAAGCTTTCTTT	CASSPDRWLNTEAFF
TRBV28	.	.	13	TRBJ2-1	TGTGCCAGCAGTTTTCCCTCGCGGGATGAGCAGTTCTTC	CASSFPSRDEQFF
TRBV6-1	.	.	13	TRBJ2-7	TGTGCCAGCAGTGTGACTGACCCCTACGAGCAGTACTTC	CASSVTDPYEQYF
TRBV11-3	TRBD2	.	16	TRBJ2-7	TGTGCCAGCAGCCCGAAGGGACTAGCGGGATTTCACGAGCAGTACTTC	CASSPKGLAGFHEQYF
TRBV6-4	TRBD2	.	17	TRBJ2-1	TGTGCCAGCAGTGATTCCGGACTAGCGGGAGCGAGGGGTGAGCAGTTCTTC	CASSDSGLAGARGEQFF
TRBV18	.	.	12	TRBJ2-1	TGTGCCAGCTCACCAACGGGTGGTGAGCAGTTCTTC	CASSPTGGEQFF
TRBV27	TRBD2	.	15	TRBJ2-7	TGTGCCAGCAGTTCCCCTCTAGCGGGATCCTACGAGCAGTACTTC	CASSSPLAGSYEQYF
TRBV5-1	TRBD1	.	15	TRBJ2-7	TGCGCCAGCAGCTTGGCTCCAGGGGGCTCCTACGAGCAGTACTTC	CASSLAPGGSYEQYF